This TCR beta chain was profiled in a study of regulatory T cells in long-lasting Graves disease. General observations from the study: Accuracy could have been hurt by small sample size. Those with persistent Graves' had less TCR diversity than newly diagnosed patients. TRBV28, TRBJ1-2 and TRBJ2-5 were favored in persistent disease.

The junction had 8 bases not matched to a gene; V was cut back by 5 bases and J by 1 base. The CDR3 spans 16 residues. Noted time point: newly diagnosed GD, antithyroid drugs for less than 3 months. The TCR library was made from RNA that had been extracted from PBMCs in TRIzol. An endocrinology department in Xi'an, China, supplied the patients. CDR3-region Arm-PCR and iRepertoire HTBI primers produced the TCR beta libraries. TCRdb analysed the multiplex PCR reads with MiXCR anew, one entry per CDR3 protein. The data show 300,000 to 450,000 distinct CDR3 sequences, roughly 15% seen once. This clonotype was seen ten or more times. No antigen is known for it.

The starting material was peripheral blood mononuclear cells (PBMCs), obtained at new diagnosis, from a patient treated with antithyroid drugs. The V and J genes are TRBV12-3 or TRBV12-4 and TRBJ2-4; 7 positions agree with TRBD2. This clonotype was obtained from a female donor with Graves disease. CDR3: CASSPGGVLAKNIQYF. In DNA form, the CDR3 reads TGTGCCAGCAGTCCTGGGGGGGTGCTGGCCAAAAACATTCAGTACTTC.